This T cell receptor (beta chain) was sequenced in a study of T cells in Graves' hyperthyroidism and ophthalmopathy. Study-wide background: Peripheral blood draws took place at initial diagnosis, ahead of any treatment. Study-wide findings and caveats: Blood samples included most of the expanded thyroid clonotypes exceeding 0.001.

Fresh 10 ml peripheral blood yielded PBMCs. Details on this clonotype: Its antigen is still unknown. A much larger clone lies one base from this, so it may be a read error.

The TCR beta CDR3 regions underwent amplification using RNA transcripts as the source. The TCR CDR3 was amplified in a first-round RT-PCR using the HTBI primer set. Each CDR3 protein is one row after TCRdb ran MiXCR on the multiplex PCR reads. The sample comprises approximately 400,000 distinct CDR3 sequences, approximately 13% of which are singletons, and around 21% rests with the top ten. The germline V and J ends were trimmed by 0 bases and 6 bases, with 12 bases remaining between them. Looked up from germline, CDR1 is GTSNPN and CDR2 is SVGIG (reference sequence). The CDR3 is 13 amino acids. The rearrangement links TRBV30 to TRBJ2-7; TRBD1 is a possible D gene (5 bases). The sample taken for sequencing was blood. This TCR derives from a man aged 30 to 39 with Graves' hyperthyroidism that later progressed to Graves' ophthalmopathy. The CDR3 DNA follows: TGTGCCTGGAGTGTAAGCGTAGGGGTCGAGCAGTACTTC. Protein product: CAWSVSVGVEQYF.